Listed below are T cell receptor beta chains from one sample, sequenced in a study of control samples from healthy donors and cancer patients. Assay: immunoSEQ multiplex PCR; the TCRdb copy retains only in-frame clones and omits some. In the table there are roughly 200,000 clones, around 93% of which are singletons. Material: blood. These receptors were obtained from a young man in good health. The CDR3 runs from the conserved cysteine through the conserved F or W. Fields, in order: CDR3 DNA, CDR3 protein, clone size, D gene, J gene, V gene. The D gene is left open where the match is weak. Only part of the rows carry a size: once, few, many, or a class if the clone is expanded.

CDR3nt: TGTGCCAGCAGTTTTAGGGGGCAGACCAATCAGCCCCAGCATTTT
CDR3aa: CASSFRGQTNQPQHF
abundance: .
d_gene: TRBD1
j_gene: TRBJ1-5
v_gene: TRBV28

CDR3nt: TGTGCCAGCAGCTTAGACAGGGACAAAAACATTCAGTACTTC
CDR3aa: CASSLDRDKNIQYF
abundance: .
d_gene: .
j_gene: TRBJ2-4
v_gene: TRBV7-8

CDR3nt: TGTGCCAGCTTCTCGCAGACACAGGGGAATGAGCAGTTCTTC
CDR3aa: CASFSQTQGNEQFF
abundance: .
d_gene: TRBD1
j_gene: TRBJ2-1
v_gene: TRBV28

CDR3nt: TGTGCCAGCAGCCAAGATCGTCTGACCTTTAACTATGGCTACACCTTC
CDR3aa: CASSQDRLTFNYGYTF
abundance: .
d_gene: .
j_gene: TRBJ1-2
v_gene: TRBV3-1/TRBV3-2

CDR3nt: TGTGCCAGCAGTTGGACAGCGAACACTGAAGCTTTCTTT
CDR3aa: CASSWTANTEAFF
abundance: .
d_gene: .
j_gene: TRBJ1-1
v_gene: TRBV25-1

CDR3nt: TGCGCCAGCAGCTTGGATGGCCAAAGCAATCAGCCCCAGCATTTT
CDR3aa: CASSLDGQSNQPQHF
abundance: few
d_gene: .
j_gene: TRBJ1-5
v_gene: TRBV5-1

CDR3nt: TGTGCCTGGACCGGGACAGGGATTGTTAGGTCTGGGGCCAACGTCCTGACTTTC
CDR3aa: CAWTGTGIVRSGANVLTF
abundance: .
d_gene: TRBD1
j_gene: TRBJ2-6
v_gene: TRBV30

CDR3nt: TGTGCCAGCAGTAGGACAGGGAACTACGAGCAGTACTTC
CDR3aa: CASSRTGNYEQYF
abundance: .
d_gene: TRBD1
j_gene: TRBJ2-7
v_gene: TRBV12-3/TRBV12-4

CDR3nt: TGTGCCTGGAGCCCGCAAGGGTTAGTGGGTCACCAAGAGACCCAGTACTTC
CDR3aa: CAWSPQGLVGHQETQYF
abundance: .
d_gene: .
j_gene: TRBJ2-5
v_gene: TRBV30

CDR3nt: TGTGCCAGCAGTCGGGACAGGAACACTGAAGCTTTCTTT
CDR3aa: CASSRDRNTEAFF
abundance: .
d_gene: TRBD1
j_gene: TRBJ1-1
v_gene: TRBV2

CDR3nt: TGTGCCAGCAGCGGAGGGAAGGGACTCTACAATGAGCAGTTCTTC
CDR3aa: CASSGGKGLYNEQFF
abundance: .
d_gene: .
j_gene: TRBJ2-1
v_gene: TRBV7-8

CDR3nt: TGTGCTAGTGGTTCCCCGTGGGGGGGCGTCTACAATGAGCAGTTCTTC
CDR3aa: CASGSPWGGVYNEQFF
abundance: .
d_gene: .
j_gene: TRBJ2-1
v_gene: TRBV12-5

CDR3nt: TGCAGCGTTGTGGGCAGGGCGGGTGATACGCAGTATTTT
CDR3aa: CSVVGRAGDTQYF
abundance: .
d_gene: .
j_gene: TRBJ2-3
v_gene: TRBV29-1

CDR3nt: TGCGCCAGCAGCGCCCTTGTAGCGGGGGAAGAGACCCAGTACTTC
CDR3aa: CASSALVAGEETQYF
abundance: .
d_gene: TRBD2
j_gene: TRBJ2-5
v_gene: TRBV5-1

CDR3nt: TGTGCCAGCTCACCTGTCCCAGGGGGCAAGAACGAGCAGTACTTC
CDR3aa: CASSPVPGGKNEQYF
abundance: .
d_gene: TRBD1
j_gene: TRBJ2-7
v_gene: TRBV18

CDR3nt: TGTGCCAGTAGTATTTTGGGACAGGGTCATGGCTACACCTTC
CDR3aa: CASSILGQGHGYTF
abundance: .
d_gene: TRBD1
j_gene: TRBJ1-2
v_gene: TRBV19

CDR3nt: TGTGCCAGCAGTCCACGACAGGGGCTACTGGGGAATGAGCAGTTCTTC
CDR3aa: CASSPRQGLLGNEQFF
abundance: .
d_gene: TRBD1
j_gene: TRBJ2-1
v_gene: TRBV27

CDR3nt: TGTGCCAGCAGTTACGGACAGGTGGGGTACGAGCAGTACTTC
CDR3aa: CASSYGQVGYEQYF
abundance: .
d_gene: TRBD1
j_gene: TRBJ2-7
v_gene: TRBV6-5

CDR3nt: TGTGCCAGCAGCTTAGAAGGCAGGGGAAGGTCGGGAAACACCATATATTTT
CDR3aa: CASSLEGRGRSGNTIYF
abundance: .
d_gene: .
j_gene: TRBJ1-3
v_gene: TRBV7-2

CDR3nt: TGTGCCAGCAGCCAAAGCACAGATACGCAGTATTTT
CDR3aa: CASSQSTDTQYF
abundance: once
d_gene: .
j_gene: TRBJ2-3
v_gene: TRBV3-1/TRBV3-2

CDR3nt: TGTGCCAGCAGCCCCGAAACCCAGGGACAGCCCCAGCATTTT
CDR3aa: CASSPETQGQPQHF
abundance: .
d_gene: .
j_gene: TRBJ1-5
v_gene: TRBV11-2

CDR3nt: TGTGCCAGCTCACCGGGGCAAACCTACGAGCAGTACTTC
CDR3aa: CASSPGQTYEQYF
abundance: .
d_gene: .
j_gene: TRBJ2-7
v_gene: TRBV18

CDR3nt: TGTGCCAGCAGTTCCCCGGGGGGAGAGCAGTTCTTC
CDR3aa: CASSSPGGEQFF
abundance: .
d_gene: TRBD2
j_gene: TRBJ2-1
v_gene: TRBV12-3/TRBV12-4

CDR3nt: TGTGCCAGCAGCTTAGGACTATACGGGACAAAGACCGGGGAGCTGTTTTTT
CDR3aa: CASSLGLYGTKTGELFF
abundance: .
d_gene: .
j_gene: TRBJ2-2
v_gene: TRBV7-8

CDR3nt: TGTGCCAGCAGTGAAGAGGGTTATAATTTACCCCTCCACTTT
CDR3aa: CASSEEGYNLPLHF
abundance: once
d_gene: .
j_gene: TRBJ1-6
v_gene: TRBV6-4

CDR3nt: TGCGCCAGCCTAGCCGCTGAAGCTTTCTTT
CDR3aa: CASLAAEAFF
abundance: .
d_gene: .
j_gene: TRBJ1-1
v_gene: TRBV10-1

CDR3nt: TGTGCCAGCAGTGCGGGACAGCGCGCATCTGGGGCCAACGTCCTGACTTTC
CDR3aa: CASSAGQRASGANVLTF
abundance: .
d_gene: TRBD1
j_gene: TRBJ2-6
v_gene: TRBV2

CDR3nt: TGTGCCAGCAGCTTAGCGCAAGGGGCCAGGGGATATGGCTACACCTTC
CDR3aa: CASSLAQGARGYGYTF
abundance: once
d_gene: .
j_gene: TRBJ1-2
v_gene: TRBV7-2